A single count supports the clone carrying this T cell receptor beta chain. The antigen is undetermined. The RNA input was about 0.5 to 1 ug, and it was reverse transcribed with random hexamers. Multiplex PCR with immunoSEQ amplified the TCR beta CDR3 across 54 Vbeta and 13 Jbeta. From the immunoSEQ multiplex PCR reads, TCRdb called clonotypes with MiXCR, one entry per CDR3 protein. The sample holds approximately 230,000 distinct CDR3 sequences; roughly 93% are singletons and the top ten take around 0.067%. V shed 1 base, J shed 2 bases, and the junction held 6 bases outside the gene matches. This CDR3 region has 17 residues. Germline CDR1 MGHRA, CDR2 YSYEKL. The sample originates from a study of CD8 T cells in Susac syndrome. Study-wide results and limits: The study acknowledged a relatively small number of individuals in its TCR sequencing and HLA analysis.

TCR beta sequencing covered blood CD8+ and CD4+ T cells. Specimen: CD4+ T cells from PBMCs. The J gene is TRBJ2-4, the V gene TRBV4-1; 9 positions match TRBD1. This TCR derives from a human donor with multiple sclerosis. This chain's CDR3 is CASSQGTTGGPKNIQYF. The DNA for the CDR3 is TGCGCCAGCAGCCAAGGGACCACAGGGGGCCCCAAAAACATTCAGTACTTC.